These 27 T cell receptor beta chains were sequenced from one sample in a study of spatial heterogeneity in lung cancer. General observations from the study: Counts of expanded alpha and beta TCRs within tumors tracked the tumor nonsynonymous mutation count.

TCRdb reanalysed the 5' RACE reads using MiXCR and keeps one entry per CDR3 protein. The profile shows roughly 4,700 distinct CDR3 sequences, around a third of them singletons. Their antigens are not known. Time point here: sample taken at primary tumor resection. Sequenced here: lung tumor tissue, sampled at surgery. These receptors originate from a male donor with early-stage non-small cell lung cancer.

At least ten counts were recorded for this clonotype. This chain connects TRBV6-2 or TRBV6-3 to TRBJ1-2; D unclear. There are 12 residues in the CDR3. Trimming took off 2 bases at V and 14 bases at J, with 15 bases between the two ends. Germline V gene sequence: CDR1 MNHEY, CDR2 SVGEGT. CDR3 residues: CASSYEARLHTF. The DNA for the CDR3 is TGTGCCAGCAGTTACGAGGCCCGCCTCCATACCTTC.

This clonotype was counted once. J is TRBJ1-1 and V is TRBV20-1, with 10 nucleotides matching TRBD1. Trimming took 0 bases from V and 3 from J; bases not matched to a gene: 10. CDR3 length: 17 residues. The germline gives CDR1 DFQATT, CDR2 SNEGSKA (reference sequence). The CDR3 here is CSARDVMGTGVHTEAFF. The CDR3 DNA is TGCAGTGCTAGAGACGTTATGGGGACAGGGGTCCACACTGAAGCTTTCTTT.

The V gene is TRBV6-6, the J gene TRBJ2-1; 8 bases agree with TRBD1. Germline V gene data show CDR1 as MNHNY and CDR2 as SVGAGI (reference sequence). The ends lost 2 bases at V and 6 bases at J; junction bases unmatched: 12. The CDR3 is 17 amino acids. In DNA form, the CDR3 reads TGTGCCAGCAGTTACGGAGGACAGGGTCATAGAGGCAATGAGCAGTTCTTC. Translation gives CASSYGGQGHRGNEQFF.

A few counts support this clonotype. A much larger clone differs by one base, so this may be a read error. The V gene is TRBV7-9, the J gene TRBJ2-2; D may be TRBD2 (8 bases). Germline V gives CDR1 SEHNR, CDR2 FQNEAQ (reference sequence). Trimming stripped 1 base from V and 7 bases from J, with 19 bases between. CDR3 size: 17 residues. CDR3 sequence: CASSLGGSGRQGGELFF. CDR3 sequence (DNA): TGTGCCAGCAGCTTAGGAGGAAGCGGGAGACAGGGCGGGGAGCTGTTTTTT.

This clonotype was seen a single time. The V and J genes are TRBV5-1 and TRBJ2-7; D not resolved. Trimming removed 4 bases at V and 6 bases at J, with 14 bases between. Germline CDR1 SGHRS, CDR2 YFSETQ. The CDR3 has 13 amino acids. The CDR3: CASSTHWAREQYF. Written as DNA, the CDR3 is TGCGCCAGCAGCACCCATTGGGCCCGCGAGCAGTACTTC.

This clonotype is categorized as medium-sized. The chain has TRBV7-2 and TRBJ1-5; D call uncertain. V was cut by 5 bases and J by 1 base, with 15 bases left in between. CDR1 is SGHTA, CDR2 FQGNSA, per germline. The CDR3 is 16 amino acids. This CDR3 is CASSLRGSWSNQPQHF. CDR3 sequence (DNA): TGTGCCAGCAGCCTGAGAGGGAGTTGGAGCAATCAGCCCCAGCATTTT.

This clonotype is medium-sized within its sample. The chain uses TRBV9 and TRBJ2-2; no clear D gene. Germline V lookup: CDR1 SGDLS, CDR2 YYNGEE. The V end was cut by 4 bases, the J end by 7 bases, with 8 bases between. The CDR3 extends over 12 amino acids. CDR3 sequence: CASSPVGGELFF. CDR3 DNA: TGTGCCAGCAGCCCAGTGGGCGGGGAGCTGTTTTTT.

The V call is TRBV24-1, the J call TRBJ2-3, with a possible D match to TRBD1 (6 bases). Per the germline V gene, CDR1 is KGHDR and CDR2 is SFDVKD. The CDR3 loop spans 19 amino acids. Trimming pared 1 base from V and 0 bases from J, leaving 19 bases between. The DNA of the CDR3 is TGTGCCACCAGTGATTTCGTCGGCCGGCGGACAGATAGCACAGATACGCAGTATTTT. Translation: CATSDFVGRRTDSTDTQYF.

This chain connects TRBV7-2 to TRBJ2-7; 10 nucleotides agree with TRBD1. V lost 6 bases to trimming and J lost 7 bases; unmatched junction nucleotides: 12. The germline V gene encodes CDR1 SGHTA and CDR2 FQGNSA. The CDR3 extends over 15 amino acids. The CDR3 region has the DNA TGTGCCAGCAGTCGGCGGGACAGGGGTATGGTAGAGCAGTACTTC. This translates into CASSRRDRGMVEQYF.

The rearrangement links TRBV3-1 to TRBJ2-7; no clear D gene. Looked up from germline, CDR1 is LGHDT and CDR2 is YNNKEL (reference sequence). The CDR3 sequence is 12 residues long. Trimming stripped 2 bases from V and 5 bases from J, with 7 bases between. The CDR3 sequence is CASSQLANEQYF. CDR3 sequence (DNA): TGTGCCAGCAGCCAACTTGCGAACGAGCAGTACTTC.

This clonotype is medium-sized. The CDR3 reads CSARALGGLAVQETQYF. The CDR3, as DNA: TGCAGTGCTAGAGCTCTTGGGGGACTAGCGGTTCAAGAGACCCAGTACTTC. The V gene is TRBV20-1, the J gene TRBJ2-5; 11 nucleotides match TRBD2. There are 17 residues in the CDR3. The germline gives CDR1 DFQATT, CDR2 SNEGSKA (reference sequence). The V gene end was trimmed by 1 base and the J gene end by 2 bases; junction bases not matched to a gene: 9.

This chain joins TRBV5-1 and TRBJ2-1, with TRBD2 identical over 8 bases. Per the germline V gene, CDR1 is SGHRS and CDR2 is YFSETQ. The CDR3 is 15 residues long. Losses at the gene ends were 1 base for V and 5 bases for J; bases not matched to a gene: 5. CDR3 coding DNA: TGCGCCAGCAGCTTGTCGGGAGGGTCGCACAATGAGCAGTTCTTC. Translating gives CASSLSGGSHNEQFF.

This clonotype is termed medium-sized. V is TRBV19 and J is TRBJ2-1; D is unresolved. Germline V gene data show CDR1 as LNHDA and CDR2 as SQIVND (reference sequence). The CDR3 has 14 amino acids. V lost 4 bases and J 4 bases, leaving 11 bases between the germline ends. The CDR3 coding sequence is TGTGCCAGTAGTAAGGGTATCCATTACAATGAGCAGTTCTTC. Protein product: CASSKGIHYNEQFF.

This clonotype was found a few times. This CDR3 is CASSSGGLNQPQHF. CDR3 nucleotides: TGTGCCAGCAGTTCAGGGGGCCTCAATCAGCCCCAGCATTTT. This chain connects TRBV28 to TRBJ1-5, with 8 nucleotides matching TRBD1. CDR3 length: 14 amino acids. Per the germline V gene, CDR1 is MDHEN and CDR2 is SYDVKM. Trimming removed 4 bases from V and 3 bases from J; junction bases left unmatched: 2.

Judged by abundance, this clonotype is medium-sized. This sequence joins TRBV6-2 or TRBV6-3 and TRBJ1-1; D unclear. With 0 bases removed from V and 0 bases from J, the gap between germline ends came to 11 bases. Germline loops: CDR1 MNHEY, CDR2 SVGEGT. The CDR3 sequence is 16 residues long. The CDR3, as DNA: TGTGCCAGCAGTTACTCCATGGGGAGGATGAACACTGAAGCTTTCTTT. Its protein product is CASSYSMGRMNTEAFF.

The table lists this clonotype with many counts. V usage is TRBV28 and J usage is TRBJ1-5; D gene ambiguous. The length of the CDR3 is 16 residues. With 2 bases removed from V and 0 bases from J, the gap between germline ends came to 11 bases. Looked up from germline, CDR1 is MDHEN and CDR2 is SYDVKM. The chain's CDR3 is CASSLVVTISNQPQHF. CDR3 coding DNA: TGTGCCAGCAGTTTAGTTGTCACGATTAGCAATCAGCCCCAGCATTTT. The variable domain in full, completed from reference TRBV28 and TRBJ1-5, reads DVKVTQSSRYLVKRTGEKVFLECVQDMDHENMFWYRQDPGLGLRLIYFSYDVKMKEKGDIPEGYSVSREKKERFSLILESASTNQTSMYLCASSLVVTISNQPQHFGDGTRLSIL.

Relative to its sample, this clonotype is medium-sized. This sequence joins TRBV20-1 and TRBJ1-1; D is uncertain. This CDR3 contains 11 residues. The germline CDR1 and CDR2 sequences are DFQATT and SNEGSKA (reference sequence). V shed 6 bases and J shed 10 bases, with 15 bases lying between them. The CDR3 region is CSAHVAWGAFF. As DNA, the CDR3 is TGCAGTGCACACGTGGCGTGGGGAGCTTTCTTT.

The chain joins TRBV12-3 or TRBV12-4 to TRBJ2-1; the D gene is possibly TRBD1 (5 bases). The CDR3 length is 12 residues. Trimming stripped 7 bases from V and 5 bases from J, with 9 bases between. The CDR3 region has the DNA TGTGCCAGCACCAAGGACAACAATGAGCAGTTCTTC. This translates into CASTKDNNEQFF.

This clonotype was observed a few times. The chain is built from TRBV2 and TRBJ2-2; a weak D match, TRBD1 (6 bases). Per germline, CDR1 SNHLY and CDR2 FYNNEI. V lost 5 bases and J lost 5, with 12 bases in between. The CDR3 is made up of 14 amino acids. This chain's CDR3 is CASSPGEATGELFF. The CDR3 nucleotides read TGTGCCAGCAGTCCAGGGGAAGCTACCGGGGAGCTGTTTTTT. The whole variable domain, remainder taken from reference TRBV2 and TRBJ2-2, is EPEVTQTPSHQVTQMGQEVILRCVPISNHLYFYWYRQILGQKVEFLVSFYNNEISEKSEIFDDQFSVERPDGSNFTLKIRSTKLEDSAMYFCASSPGEATGELFFGEGSRLTVL.

This clonotype ranks as medium-sized. V gene TRBV7-2 combines with J gene TRBJ1-1; 8 bases align to TRBD1. The CDR3 length is 16 residues. CDR1 and CDR2 from the germline V gene are SGHTA and FQGNSA. The trim removed 0 bases at V and 1 base at J, leaving 4 bases unmatched. The CDR3, as DNA: TGTGCCAGCAGCTTAGCATCCCAGGGGGCGAACACTGAAGCTTTCTTT. It specifies CASSLASQGANTEAFF.

Within the sample, this clonotype is medium-sized. The chain is built from TRBV18 and TRBJ1-1; D remains ambiguous. The CDR3 covers 13 residues. V was trimmed by 2 bases and J by 3 bases, leaving 7 bases between them. The germline V gene encodes CDR1 KGHSH and CDR2 LQKENI. The CDR3 loop is CASSPSWDTEAFF. The CDR3 nucleotides are TGTGCCAGCTCACCATCCTGGGACACTGAAGCTTTCTTT.

This sequence joins TRBV23-1 and TRBJ2-7; D remains unclear. TRBV23-1 falls under the ORF class, with uncertain function. Between the trimmed V and J ends, which lost 3 bases and 2 bases, there was a span of 11 bases. The CDR3 loop spans 14 amino acids. CDR3 sequence reads: CASSHRPATYEQYF. CDR3 coding DNA: TGCGCCAGCAGTCATCGCCCAGCGACCTACGAGCAGTACTTC.

The chain is built from TRBV6-6 and TRBJ2-1; 8 bases map to TRBD2. Germline V gives CDR1 MNHNY, CDR2 SVGAGI (reference sequence). The junction had 10 bases not matched to a gene; V was cut back by 2 bases and J by 7 bases. The CDR3 totals 16 residues. The CDR3 bases are TGTGCCAGCAGTTACCCAGGGGAGCGGGGGAGGAATGAGCAGTTCTTC. Translating it yields CASSYPGERGRNEQFF.

This chain joins TRBV29-1 and TRBJ2-1; 10 bases fit TRBD1. CDR1 and CDR2 (germline): SQVTM, ANQGSEA. This CDR3 spans 14 amino acids. V was clipped by 5 bases and J by 3 bases; unmatched bases: 4. The CDR3 sequence: CSVLGTGDYNEQFF. The CDR3 nucleotides read TGCAGCGTTTTGGGGACAGGGGACTACAATGAGCAGTTCTTC.

This clonotype showed up just once. The conserved phenylalanine or tryptophan normally closing the CDR3 is absent here, so this likely arose from a read error. No DNA is shown, since the ends of the CDR3 on it are uncertain; the CDR3 is the one TCRdb lists. The chain has TRBV4-2 and TRBJ1-5; the table's D call, TRBD1, has no DNA check behind it. Germline CDR1 LGHNA, CDR2 YNFKEQ. From its first to its last residue, the CDR3 has 16 amino acids. Here the CDR3 reads CASSQGGSNSNQSHHQ.

By proportion, this clonotype is medium-sized. V usage is TRBV7-2 and J usage is TRBJ2-5, with D maybe TRBD1 (5 bases). Germline V gives CDR1 SGHTA, CDR2 FQGNSA. CDR3 length equals 13 residues. The germline V and J ends were trimmed by 3 bases and 2 bases, with 7 bases remaining between them. CDR3 region: CASSFRQQETQYF. CDR3 sequence (DNA): TGTGCCAGCAGCTTCCGACAGCAAGAGACCCAGTACTTC.

This clonotype is termed medium-sized (0.01 to 0.1%). The rearrangement joins TRBV7-9 to TRBJ1-5; tentatively, D is TRBD1 (5 bases). This CDR3 is built from 14 residues. CDR1 is SEHNR, CDR2 FQNEAQ, per germline (reference sequence). V was trimmed by 2 bases and J by 6 bases, leaving 11 bases between them. CDR3 nucleotides: TGTGCCAGCAGCTTATCGGGGGACGGTCAGCCCCAGCATTTT. Its translation: CASSLSGDGQPQHF.